The rows below give T cell receptor beta chains drawn from one sample of a study of metastatic and nonmetastatic thyroid tumors. TCRdb re-called the PCR reads with MiXCR. The sample lists about 85,000 clones; around 7.8% were seen once. Source material: blood. The receptors derive from a female donor with papillary thyroid cancer or a benign thyroid nodule (not recorded which). Some clones in this sample may be carry-over from other donors' samples. CDR3s include the opening cysteine and the closing phenylalanine or tryptophan. The D gene is left open where the match is weak. Expanded clones are given a class, and other clones once, few, many or no size at all.

v_call: TRBV3-1
clone_size: many
d_call: NA
j_call: TRBJ1-4
cdr3_aa: CASSPAFQRPGFVFF
cdr3_nt: TGTGCCAGCAGCCCCGCCTTTCAACGCCCGGGGTTTGTTTTTTTT

v_call: TRBV4-2
clone_size: many
d_call: NA
j_call: TRBJ2-2
cdr3_aa: CASSQDRGNTGELFF
cdr3_nt: TGTGCCAGCAGCCAAGATCGAGGGAACACCGGGGAGCTGTTTTTT

v_call: TRBV6-1
clone_size: many
d_call: NA
j_call: TRBJ2-7
cdr3_aa: CASSEGAGPYEQYF
cdr3_nt: TGTGCCAGCAGTGAAGGGGCGGGGCCCTACGAGCAGTACTTC

v_call: TRBV25-1
clone_size: many
d_call: NA
j_call: TRBJ1-2
cdr3_aa: CASSGQVYGYTF
cdr3_nt: TGTGCCAGCAGTGGACAGGTCTATGGCTACACCTTC

v_call: TRBV6-5
clone_size: few
d_call: TRBD1
j_call: TRBJ1-2
cdr3_aa: CASSYGTGGNGYTF
cdr3_nt: TGTGCCAGCAGTTATGGGACAGGGGGGAATGGCTACACCTTC

v_call: TRBV10-3
clone_size: NA
d_call: NA
j_call: TRBJ1-5
cdr3_aa: CATKGGDPNSNQPQHF
cdr3_nt: TGTGCCACTAAAGGTGGGGACCCGAATAGCAATCAGCCCCAGCATTTT

v_call: TRBV30
clone_size: many
d_call: NA
j_call: TRBJ2-3
cdr3_aa: CAWRAGVGGRGDTQYF
cdr3_nt: TGTGCCTGGAGGGCGGGGGTCGGGGGGCGGGGGGATACGCAGTATTTT

v_call: TRBV20-1
clone_size: many
d_call: NA
j_call: TRBJ2-1
cdr3_aa: CSAPEKASYNEQFF
cdr3_nt: TGCAGTGCCCCCGAAAAAGCCTCCTACAATGAGCAGTTCTTC

v_call: TRBV12-3/TRBV12-4
clone_size: many
d_call: NA
j_call: TRBJ1-3
cdr3_aa: CASSFVGKAGNTIYF
cdr3_nt: TGTGCCAGCAGTTTTGTGGGCAAAGCTGGAAACACCATATATTTT

v_call: TRBV12-5
clone_size: NA
d_call: NA
j_call: TRBJ1-1
cdr3_aa: CASGLATVSTEAFF
cdr3_nt: TGTGCTAGTGGTTTGGCTACGGTTAGCACTGAAGCTTTCTTT

v_call: TRBV7-9
clone_size: many
d_call: NA
j_call: TRBJ1-6
cdr3_aa: CASRSLGVPSSYNSPLHF
cdr3_nt: TGTGCCAGCAGATCTCTTGGGGTCCCGAGCTCCTATAATTCACCCCTCCACTTT

v_call: TRBV4-1
clone_size: once
d_call: TRBD1
j_call: TRBJ2-3
cdr3_aa: CASSQGHTNTGDRFTDTQYF
cdr3_nt: TGCGCCAGCAGCCAAGGCCATACGAACACCGGGGACAGGTTCACAGATACGCAGTATTTT

v_call: TRBV7-3
clone_size: many
d_call: NA
j_call: TRBJ2-5
cdr3_aa: CASSVSNQETQYF
cdr3_nt: TGTGCCAGCAGCGTGTCTAACCAAGAGACCCAGTACTTC

v_call: TRBV19
clone_size: many
d_call: NA
j_call: TRBJ1-1
cdr3_aa: CASSIDLRNTEAFF
cdr3_nt: TGTGCCAGTAGTATAGATTTGAGGAACACTGAAGCTTTCTTT

v_call: TRBV20-1
clone_size: many
d_call: TRBD1
j_call: TRBJ2-7
cdr3_aa: CSARDRTGLYEQYF
cdr3_nt: TGCAGTGCTAGAGATCGGACAGGCCTCTACGAGCAGTACTTC

v_call: TRBV19
clone_size: many
d_call: TRBD1
j_call: TRBJ1-4
cdr3_aa: CASSRQGAFATNEKLFF
cdr3_nt: TGTGCCAGTAGTCGGCAGGGGGCATTTGCAACTAATGAAAAACTGTTTTTT

v_call: TRBV20-1
clone_size: many
d_call: TRBD1
j_call: TRBJ2-1
cdr3_aa: CSARDQKTGNEQFF
cdr3_nt: TGCAGTGCTAGAGATCAGAAGACAGGGAATGAGCAGTTCTTC

v_call: TRBV9
clone_size: many
d_call: TRBD1
j_call: TRBJ1-2
cdr3_aa: CASSETGGGYGYTF
cdr3_nt: TGTGCCAGCAGCGAGACAGGGGGTGGCTATGGCTACACCTTC

v_call: TRBV2
clone_size: few
d_call: TRBD1
j_call: TRBJ2-2
cdr3_aa: CASSSGTGRTGELFF
cdr3_nt: TGTGCCAGCAGTTCCGGGACAGGGCGGACCGGGGAGCTGTTTTTT

v_call: TRBV7-8
clone_size: few
d_call: TRBD1
j_call: TRBJ2-7
cdr3_aa: CASSTTTGGHRGNYEQYF
cdr3_nt: TGTGCCAGCAGCACCACAACAGGCGGACACAGGGGGAACTACGAGCAGTACTTC

v_call: TRBV9
clone_size: NA
d_call: NA
j_call: TRBJ1-1
cdr3_aa: CASSVYLNTEAFF
cdr3_nt: TGTGCCAGCAGCGTGTACCTGAACACTGAAGCTTTCTTT

v_call: TRBV10-2
clone_size: many
d_call: TRBD1
j_call: TRBJ2-7
cdr3_aa: CASSEGQDRGYEQYF
cdr3_nt: TGCGCCAGCAGTGAGGGTCAGGACAGGGGTTACGAGCAGTACTTC

v_call: TRBV6-1
clone_size: many
d_call: TRBD1
j_call: TRBJ2-1
cdr3_aa: CASSLGQGSYNEQFF
cdr3_nt: TGTGCCAGCAGCCTGGGACAGGGTTCTTACAATGAGCAGTTCTTC

v_call: TRBV28
clone_size: many
d_call: NA
j_call: TRBJ1-4
cdr3_aa: CASSPPGGEKLFF
cdr3_nt: TGTGCCAGCAGCCCGCCGGGGGGGGAAAAACTGTTTTTT

v_call: TRBV5-1
clone_size: many
d_call: NA
j_call: TRBJ2-2
cdr3_aa: CASRWGTGELFF
cdr3_nt: TGCGCCAGCAGATGGGGCACCGGGGAGCTGTTTTTT

v_call: TRBV11-1
clone_size: NA
d_call: NA
j_call: TRBJ1-1
cdr3_aa: CASSLAGRGRNTEAFF
cdr3_nt: TGTGCCAGCAGCTTAGCCGGCAGGGGCCGAAACACTGAAGCTTTCTTT

v_call: TRBV30
clone_size: NA
d_call: TRBD1
j_call: TRBJ1-2
cdr3_aa: CAWTKRDRGLGGYTF
cdr3_nt: TGTGCCTGGACAAAGCGGGACAGGGGACTCGGAGGCTACACCTTC

v_call: TRBV3-1
clone_size: many
d_call: TRBD1
j_call: TRBJ1-1
cdr3_aa: CASSPPTGATEAFF
cdr3_nt: TGTGCCAGCAGCCCCCCGACAGGGGCCACTGAAGCTTTCTTT

v_call: TRBV20-1
clone_size: NA
d_call: NA
j_call: TRBJ2-6
cdr3_aa: CGDSGANVLTF
cdr3_nt: TGCGGGGACTCTGGGGCCAACGTCCTGACTTTC

v_call: TRBV7-2
clone_size: many
d_call: NA
j_call: TRBJ1-5
cdr3_aa: CASSFSADRDQPQHF
cdr3_nt: TGTGCCAGCAGCTTCAGCGCCGACCGGGATCAGCCCCAGCATTTT

v_call: TRBV12-3/TRBV12-4
clone_size: many
d_call: NA
j_call: TRBJ1-1
cdr3_aa: CASSLAGRGTEAFF
cdr3_nt: TGTGCCAGCAGTTTAGCGGGCAGGGGCACTGAAGCTTTCTTT

v_call: TRBV2
clone_size: many
d_call: TRBD1
j_call: TRBJ2-1
cdr3_aa: CASTLGTGSLF
cdr3_nt: TGTGCCAGCACCTTGGGGACAGGGAGCCTCTTC

v_call: TRBV9
clone_size: NA
d_call: NA
j_call: TRBJ2-7
cdr3_aa: CASSVGPDLREGYEQYF
cdr3_nt: TGTGCCAGCAGCGTCGGCCCCGACCTAAGAGAGGGCTACGAGCAGTACTTC

v_call: TRBV4-2
clone_size: NA
d_call: TRBD2
j_call: TRBJ2-3
cdr3_aa: CASSPWGGRYTDTQYF
cdr3_nt: TGTGCCAGCAGCCCCTGGGGGGGACGCTACACAGATACGCAGTATTTT

v_call: TRBV27
clone_size: many
d_call: TRBD1
j_call: TRBJ1-2
cdr3_aa: CASSPGSGTDGYTF
cdr3_nt: TGTGCCAGCAGTCCAGGTTCGGGGACAGATGGCTACACCTTC

v_call: TRBV16
clone_size: few
d_call: NA
j_call: TRBJ1-6
cdr3_aa: CASSQSWGGESPLHF
cdr3_nt: TGTGCCAGCAGCCAATCTTGGGGGGGAGAATCACCCCTCCACTTT

v_call: TRBV4-1
clone_size: many
d_call: NA
j_call: TRBJ1-5
cdr3_aa: CASSRGISNQPQHF
cdr3_nt: TGCGCCAGCAGCCGGGGGATTAGCAATCAGCCCCAGCATTTT

v_call: TRBV6-1
clone_size: many
d_call: NA
j_call: TRBJ1-5
cdr3_aa: CASSEAGNSNQPQHF
cdr3_nt: TGTGCCAGCAGTGAAGCGGGGAATAGCAATCAGCCCCAGCATTTT

v_call: TRBV6-1
clone_size: many
d_call: NA
j_call: TRBJ1-2
cdr3_aa: CASSETDNYGYTF
cdr3_nt: TGTGCCAGCAGTGAAACGGATAACTATGGCTACACCTTC

v_call: TRBV11-1
clone_size: few
d_call: TRBD1
j_call: TRBJ2-1
cdr3_aa: CASSSGQGSSYNEQFF
cdr3_nt: TGTGCCAGCAGCTCAGGACAGGGGAGCTCCTACAATGAGCAGTTCTTC

v_call: TRBV11-3
clone_size: NA
d_call: NA
j_call: TRBJ1-1
cdr3_aa: CASSSTEAFF
cdr3_nt: TGTGCCAGCAGCTCCACTGAAGCTTTCTTT

v_call: TRBV6-1
clone_size: many
d_call: TRBD2
j_call: TRBJ2-1
cdr3_aa: CASSEDSGGAAWNEQFF
cdr3_nt: TGTGCCAGCAGTGAAGACAGCGGGGGGGCTGCCTGGAATGAGCAGTTCTTC

v_call: TRBV6-5
clone_size: many
d_call: NA
j_call: TRBJ2-7
cdr3_aa: CASSYSRDKSYEQYF
cdr3_nt: TGTGCCAGCAGTTACTCGAGAGACAAGTCCTACGAGCAGTACTTC

v_call: TRBV9
clone_size: many
d_call: TRBD2
j_call: TRBJ2-3
cdr3_aa: CASSVVVGGDTDTQYF
cdr3_nt: TGTGCCAGCAGCGTAGTAGTGGGGGGGGACACAGATACGCAGTATTTT